This T cell receptor beta chain was obtained from a study of regulatory T cells in long-lasting Graves disease. Arm-PCR of CDR3 regions and iRepertoire HTBI primers were used to build TCR beta libraries. TCRdb analysed the multiplex PCR reads with MiXCR anew, one entry per CDR3 protein. The sample has approximately 350,000 distinct CDR3 sequences, around 15% seen once; the top ten hold around 21%. With 4 bases clipped from V and 10 bases from J, the junction kept 3 bases outside the gene matches. CDR3 size: 10 residues. CDR1 is DFQATT, CDR2 SNEGSKA, per germline (reference sequence). This clonotype appeared many times. Indicated time point: newly diagnosed GD, antithyroid drugs for less than 3 months. Preparation of the TCR library used RNA extracted from PBMCs. The sample was also linked to a second study, of T cells in Graves' hyperthyroidism and ophthalmopathy. From that second work: The HTBI primer set drove a first-round RT-PCR of the TCR CDR3.

The sample here was peripheral blood mononuclear cells (PBMCs), taken at new diagnosis, from a patient treated with antithyroid drugs. This rearrangement joins TRBV20-1 to TRBJ1-1, with TRBD1 matching 7 bases. The clonotype comes from a woman aged 18-30 years with Graves disease. CDR3 region: CSATRGRAFF. In nucleotides, the CDR3 is TGCAGTGCTACGAGGGGGCGAGCTTTCTTT.